This T cell receptor beta chain was recovered during a study of blood T cell repertoires in COVID-19. The V gene's germline CDR1 is MNHNY and CDR2 SVGAGI (reference sequence). The V gene end was trimmed by 5 bases and the J gene end by 0 bases; junction bases not matched to a gene: 13. The CDR3 loop spans 17 amino acids. The protocol was immunoSEQ multiplex PCR, while the TCRdb copy is restricted to in-frame clones and leaves out a portion. The sample holds roughly 410,000 clones, about 89% seen once. This TCR came from a man aged 35-49 years with acute or convalescent COVID-19. The sample was peripheral blood. The chain employs TRBV6-6 and TRBJ2-7; 7 nucleotides agree with TRBD1. Here the CDR3 reads CASSLTLTGAFSYEQYF. CDR3 bases: TGTGCCAGCAGTCTTACTTTAACAGGGGCCTTCTCCTACGAGCAGTACTTC.